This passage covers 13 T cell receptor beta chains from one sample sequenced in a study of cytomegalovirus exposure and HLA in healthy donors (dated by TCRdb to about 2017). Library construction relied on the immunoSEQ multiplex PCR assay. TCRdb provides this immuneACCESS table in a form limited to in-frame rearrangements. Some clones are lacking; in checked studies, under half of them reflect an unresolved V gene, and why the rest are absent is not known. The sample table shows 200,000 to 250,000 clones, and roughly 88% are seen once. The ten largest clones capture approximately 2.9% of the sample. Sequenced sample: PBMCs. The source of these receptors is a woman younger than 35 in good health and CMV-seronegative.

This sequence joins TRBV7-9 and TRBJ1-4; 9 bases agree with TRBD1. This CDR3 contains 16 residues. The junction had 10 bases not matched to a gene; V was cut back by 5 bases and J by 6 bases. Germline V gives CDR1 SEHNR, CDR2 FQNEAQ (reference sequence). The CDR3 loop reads CASSQGQGWNHEKLFF. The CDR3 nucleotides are TGTGCCAGCAGCCAGGGACAGGGATGGAATCATGAAAAACTGTTTTTT.

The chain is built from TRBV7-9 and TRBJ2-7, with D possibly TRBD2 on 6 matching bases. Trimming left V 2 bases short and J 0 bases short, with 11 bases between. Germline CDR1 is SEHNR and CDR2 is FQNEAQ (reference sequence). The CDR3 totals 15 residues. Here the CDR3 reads CASSLRLASSYEQYF. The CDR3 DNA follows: TGTGCCAGCAGCTTACGGCTAGCGAGCTCCTACGAGCAGTACTTC.

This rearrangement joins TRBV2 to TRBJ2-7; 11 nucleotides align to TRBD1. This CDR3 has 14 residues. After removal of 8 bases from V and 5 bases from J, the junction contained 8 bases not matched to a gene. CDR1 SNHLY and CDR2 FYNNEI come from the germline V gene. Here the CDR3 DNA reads TGTGCCAGCGAGAGGGACAGGGGGAGGGACGAGCAGTACTTC. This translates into CASERDRGRDEQYF.

CDR3 amino acids: CASSIEGRGVLEQFF. DNA of the CDR3: TGTGCCAGTAGTATAGAGGGAAGGGGCGTACTTGAGCAGTTCTTC. This chain joins TRBV19 and TRBJ2-1; tentative D call: TRBD1 (5 bases). Germline loops: CDR1 LNHDA, CDR2 SQIVND (reference sequence). The V end lost 0 bases, the J end lost 9 bases, and 15 bases lay between the germline ends. The CDR3 extends over 15 amino acids.

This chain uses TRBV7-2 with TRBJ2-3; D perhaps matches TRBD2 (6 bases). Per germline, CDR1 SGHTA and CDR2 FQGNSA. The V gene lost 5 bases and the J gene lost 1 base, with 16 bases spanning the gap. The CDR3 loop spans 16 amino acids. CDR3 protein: CASSLQGLLGTDTQYF. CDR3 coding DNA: TGTGCCAGCAGCCTTCAGGGACTCTTGGGCACAGATACGCAGTATTTT.

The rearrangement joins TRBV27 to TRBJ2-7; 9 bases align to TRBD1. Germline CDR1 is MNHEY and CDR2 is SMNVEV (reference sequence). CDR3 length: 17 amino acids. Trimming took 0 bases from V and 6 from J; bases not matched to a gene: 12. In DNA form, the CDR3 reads TGTGCCAGCAGTTTATCCCCCGGGACAGGGCCCAGCCGCGAGCAGTACTTC. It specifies CASSLSPGTGPSREQYF.

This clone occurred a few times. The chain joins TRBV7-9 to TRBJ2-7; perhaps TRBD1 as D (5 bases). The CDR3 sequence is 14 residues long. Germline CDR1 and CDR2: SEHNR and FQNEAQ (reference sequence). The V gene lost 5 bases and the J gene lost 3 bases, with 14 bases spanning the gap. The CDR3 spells CASSPRTQSYEQYF. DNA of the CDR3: TGTGCCAGCAGCCCAAGGACACAGAGCTACGAGCAGTACTTC.

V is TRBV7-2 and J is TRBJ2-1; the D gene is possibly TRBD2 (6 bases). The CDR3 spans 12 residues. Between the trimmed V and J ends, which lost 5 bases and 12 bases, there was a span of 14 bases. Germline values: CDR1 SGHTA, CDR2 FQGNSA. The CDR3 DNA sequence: TGTGCCAGCAGCCCTGACAAGGGAGGGCAGTTCTTC. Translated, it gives CASSPDKGGQFF.

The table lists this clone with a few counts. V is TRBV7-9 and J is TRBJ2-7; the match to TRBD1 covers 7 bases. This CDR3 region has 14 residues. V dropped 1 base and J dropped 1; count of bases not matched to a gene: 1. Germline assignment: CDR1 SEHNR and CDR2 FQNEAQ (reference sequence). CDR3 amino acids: CASSLGDRSYEQYF. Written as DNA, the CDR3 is TGTGCCAGCAGCTTAGGGGACAGATCCTACGAGCAGTACTTC.

CDR3 region: CASSHSSGSGRPYEQYF. The CDR3 coding sequence is TGTGCCAGCAGCCACTCCTCTGGTAGCGGGAGGCCCTACGAGCAGTACTTC. The rearrangement uses TRBV4-2 and TRBJ2-7, with 10 bases aligning to TRBD2. Germline lookup yields CDR1 LGHNA and CDR2 YNFKEQ. The CDR3 extends over 17 amino acids. V shed 3 bases and J 2 bases; nucleotides not matched to a gene: 10.

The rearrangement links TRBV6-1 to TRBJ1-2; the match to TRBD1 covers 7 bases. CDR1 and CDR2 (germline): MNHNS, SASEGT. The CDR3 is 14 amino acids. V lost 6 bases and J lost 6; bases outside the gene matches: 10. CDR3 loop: CASRKMTGRHGYTF. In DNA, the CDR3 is TGTGCCAGCAGGAAGATGACAGGGAGGCATGGCTACACCTTC.

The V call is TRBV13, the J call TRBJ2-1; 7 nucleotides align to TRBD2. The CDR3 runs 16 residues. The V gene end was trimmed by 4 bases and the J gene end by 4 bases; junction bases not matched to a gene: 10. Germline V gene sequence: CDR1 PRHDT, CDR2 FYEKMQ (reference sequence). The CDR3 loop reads CASSSTPSGPYNEQFF. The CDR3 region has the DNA TGTGCCAGCAGCTCTACCCCTAGCGGACCATACAATGAGCAGTTCTTC.

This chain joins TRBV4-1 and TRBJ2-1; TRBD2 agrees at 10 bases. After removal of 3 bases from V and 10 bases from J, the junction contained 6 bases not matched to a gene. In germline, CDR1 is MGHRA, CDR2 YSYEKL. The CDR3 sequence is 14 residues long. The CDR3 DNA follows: TGCGCCAGCAGCCACATAGCGGGAGGCTACGAGCAGTTCTTC. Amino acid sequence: CASSHIAGGYEQFF.